Detailed here is one TCR beta chain. Recovered status in Cohort 3 required two negative PCRs, clearance, or symptom resolution. Sequencing was performed with immunoSEQ multiplex PCR; in TCRdb, only in-frame clones are kept and a portion is missing. The sample consists of about 320,000 clones, about 89% of them appearing once. This specimen belongs to a study of blood T cell repertoires in COVID-19. Overall study context: The study drew acute and convalescent COVID-19 samples from the United States, Italy and Spain.

V was trimmed by 4 bases and J by 3 bases, leaving 14 bases between them. CDR1 is SGHRS, CDR2 YFSETQ, per germline. The CDR3 contains 16 residues. The chain is built from TRBV5-1 and TRBJ1-6; D is possibly TRBD1 (5 bases). The sequence was collected from a man in his 60s who had recovered from COVID-19. The material sequenced was PBMCs or T cells enriched from blood (not recorded which). The DNA for the CDR3 is TGCGCCAGCAGCCCGGTAGACAGCTTCTATAATTCACCCCTCCACTTT. Translated: CASSPVDSFYNSPLHF.